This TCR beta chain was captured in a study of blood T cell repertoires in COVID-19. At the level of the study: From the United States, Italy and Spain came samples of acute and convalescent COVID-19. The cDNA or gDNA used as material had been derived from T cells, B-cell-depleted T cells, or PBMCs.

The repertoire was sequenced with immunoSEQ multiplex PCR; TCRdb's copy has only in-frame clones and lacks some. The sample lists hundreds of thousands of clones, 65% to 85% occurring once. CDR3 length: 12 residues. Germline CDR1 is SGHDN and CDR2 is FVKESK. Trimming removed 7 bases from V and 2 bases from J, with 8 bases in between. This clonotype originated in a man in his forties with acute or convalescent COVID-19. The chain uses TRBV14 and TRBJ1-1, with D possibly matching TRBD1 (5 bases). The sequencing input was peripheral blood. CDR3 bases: TGTGCCAGCACAGGGTACAACACTGAAGCTTTCTTT. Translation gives CASTGYNTEAFF.